This TCR beta chain emerged from a study of cytomegalovirus exposure and HLA in healthy donors. Overall study context: The same platform was used for the 100 to 150 validation repertoires and the roughly 600 first-cohort repertoires, a later analysis reported. General study results and limits: Listed as cytomegalovirus-associated were 150 or so TCR beta chains. There were some public TCRs occurring in many donors, but most TCR sequences were rare.

Assay used: immunoSEQ multiplex PCR; TCRdb lists only in-frame clones, some missing. The table records around 52,000 clones, approximately 93% of them present only once. The donors belonged to the approximately 120-subject validation cohort, separate from the roughly 670-subject first cohort. To note about this clone: The antigen is undetermined.

Germline CDR1 SGHVS, CDR2 FQNEAQ. The CDR3 has 17 amino acids. The J segment lost 4 bases and the V segment lost 1 base, leaving 7 bases of the junction unmatched. Sequencing was performed on PBMCs. The receptor comes from a young woman in good health and CMV-seronegative. The gene calls are TRBV7-8 and TRBJ2-2, with 9 bases identical to TRBD1. CDR3 in DNA: TGTGCCAGCAGCTTAGATCCGGACAGGGGATCCACCGGGGAGCTGTTTTTT. It yields the protein CASSLDPDRGSTGELFF. The variable domain in full, completed from reference TRBV7-8 and TRBJ2-2, reads GAGVSQSPRYKVAKRGQDVALRCDPISGHVSLFWYQQALGQGPEFLTYFQNEAQLDKSGLPSDRFFAERPEGSVSTLKIQRTQQEDSAVYLCASSLDPDRGSTGELFFGEGSRLTVL.